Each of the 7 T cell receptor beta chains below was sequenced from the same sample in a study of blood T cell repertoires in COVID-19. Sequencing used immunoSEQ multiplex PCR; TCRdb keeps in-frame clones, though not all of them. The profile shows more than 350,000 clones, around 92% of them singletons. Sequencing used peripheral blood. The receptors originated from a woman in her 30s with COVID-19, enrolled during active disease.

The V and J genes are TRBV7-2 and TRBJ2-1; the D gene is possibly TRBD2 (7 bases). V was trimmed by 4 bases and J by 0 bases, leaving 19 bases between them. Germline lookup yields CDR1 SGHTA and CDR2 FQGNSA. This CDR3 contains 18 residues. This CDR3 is CASSSGQGGGPSYNEQFF. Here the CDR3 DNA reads TGTGCCAGCAGCTCGGGACAAGGGGGGGGCCCCTCCTACAATGAGCAGTTCTTC. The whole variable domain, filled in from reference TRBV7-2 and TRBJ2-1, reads GAGVSQSPSNKVTEKGKDVELRCDPISGHTALYWYRQSLGQGLEFLIYFQGNSAPDKSGLPSDRFSAERTGGSVSTLTIQRTQQEDSAVYLCASSSGQGGGPSYNEQFFGPGTRLTVL.

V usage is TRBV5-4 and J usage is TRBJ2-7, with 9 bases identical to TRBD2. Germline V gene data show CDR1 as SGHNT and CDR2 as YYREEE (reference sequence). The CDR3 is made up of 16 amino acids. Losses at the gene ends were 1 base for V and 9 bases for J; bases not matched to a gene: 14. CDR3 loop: CASSLKGGTSHPRQYV. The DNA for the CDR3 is TGTGCCAGCAGCTTGAAGGGAGGGACTAGCCACCCCAGGCAGTACGTC.

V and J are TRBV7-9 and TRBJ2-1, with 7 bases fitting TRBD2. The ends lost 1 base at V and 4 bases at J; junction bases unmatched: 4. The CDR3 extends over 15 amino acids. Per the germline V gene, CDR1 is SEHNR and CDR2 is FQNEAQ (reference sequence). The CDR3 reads CASSLESSGYNEQFF. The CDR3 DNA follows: TGTGCCAGCAGCTTAGAGTCTAGCGGATACAATGAGCAGTTCTTC.

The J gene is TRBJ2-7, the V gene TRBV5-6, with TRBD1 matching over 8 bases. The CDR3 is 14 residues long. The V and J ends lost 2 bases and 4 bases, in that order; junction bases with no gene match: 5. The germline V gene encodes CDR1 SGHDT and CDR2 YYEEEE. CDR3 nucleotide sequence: TGTGCCAGCAGCTTCCGCAGGGGGCCTTACGAGCAGTACGTC. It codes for CASSFRRGPYEQYV.

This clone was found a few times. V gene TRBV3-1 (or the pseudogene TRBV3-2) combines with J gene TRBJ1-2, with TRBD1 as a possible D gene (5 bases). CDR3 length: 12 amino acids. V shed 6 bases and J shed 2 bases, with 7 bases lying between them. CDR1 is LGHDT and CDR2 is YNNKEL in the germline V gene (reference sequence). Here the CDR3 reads CASRDINYGYTF. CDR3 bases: TGTGCCAGCAGGGACATAAACTATGGCTACACCTTC.

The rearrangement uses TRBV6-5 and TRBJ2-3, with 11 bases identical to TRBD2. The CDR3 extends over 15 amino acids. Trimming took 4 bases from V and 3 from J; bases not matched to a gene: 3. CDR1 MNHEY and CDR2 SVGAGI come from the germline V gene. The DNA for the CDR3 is TGTGCCAGCAGTTTAGCGGGAGGGAAGACAGATACGCAGTATTTT. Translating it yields CASSLAGGKTDTQYF.

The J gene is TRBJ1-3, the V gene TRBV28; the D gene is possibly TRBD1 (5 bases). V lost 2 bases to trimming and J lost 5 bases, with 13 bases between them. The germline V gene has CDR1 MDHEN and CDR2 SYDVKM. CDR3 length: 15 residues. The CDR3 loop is CASSLLSGGRNTIYF. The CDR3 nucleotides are TGTGCCAGCAGTTTACTCTCCGGGGGTAGAAACACCATATATTTT.